This T cell receptor beta chain was identified in a study of molecular identifiers for immune sequencing clone quantification. Study results and caveats: Under 1% of molecules in naive cells, but over 97% of effector molecules, belonged to clones above 20 RNA copies. Researchers reportedly could pick up spiked Jurkat TCR RNA from one cell mixed into 1 million or so naive cells.

This clonotype appeared many times. Antigen unknown. Bulk TCR library preparation followed previously described methods with listed TCR primers. TCRdb re-called the PCR reads through MiXCR, storing one row per CDR3 protein. This repertoire shows about 640,000 distinct CDR3 sequences, 20% found once; its top ten account for roughly 0.85%. The germline V and J ends were trimmed by 3 bases and 5 bases, with 13 bases remaining between them. CDR1 MGHRA and CDR2 YSYEKL come from the germline V gene. CDR3 length: 14 residues. Specimen: naive CD8+ T cells from blood, with Jurkat cell RNA spiked in. Subset of the sample: FACS-sorted CD8+CD4-CCR7+CD45RA+ naive T cells. The chain combines TRBV4-1 with TRBJ2-5; tentative D call: TRBD2 (6 bases). This clonotype was sampled from a human donor in good health. Some libraries in this study had Jurkat cell RNA spiked in. The CDR3 is CASSQGLRAETQYF. The CDR3 coding sequence is TGCGCCAGCAGCCAGGGACTCCGCGCGGAGACCCAGTACTTC.